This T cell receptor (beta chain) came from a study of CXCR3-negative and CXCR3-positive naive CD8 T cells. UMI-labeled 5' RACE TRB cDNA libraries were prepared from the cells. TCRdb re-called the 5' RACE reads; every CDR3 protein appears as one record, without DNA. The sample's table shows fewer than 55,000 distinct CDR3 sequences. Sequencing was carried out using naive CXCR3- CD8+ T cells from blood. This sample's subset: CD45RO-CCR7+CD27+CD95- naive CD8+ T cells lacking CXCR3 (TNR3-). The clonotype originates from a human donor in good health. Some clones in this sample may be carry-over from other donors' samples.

CDR3 region: CASSLEFNQPQHF. This chain joins TRBV28 and TRBJ1-5. Germline V gene sequence: CDR1 MDHEN, CDR2 SYDVKM. The CDR3 length is 13 residues.